A selection of T cell receptor beta chains follows, all from one sample in a study of sequential checkpoint blockade in melanoma. Sequenced by immunoSEQ multiplex PCR; TCRdb stores in-frame clones only, minus some. The table lists 9,500 to 12,000 clones, around 78% of them singletons, with 35% to 40% in the top ten. This specimen was CD8+ T cells sorted from blood (inferred from file names), taken from a patient given nivolumab and ipilimumab in sequence. The receptors were gathered from a human donor with melanoma. CDR3s include the opening cysteine and the closing phenylalanine or tryptophan. The order of the fields is V gene, D gene, J gene, clone size, CDR3 protein, CDR3 DNA. D genes are given only for firm matches. Part of the rows lack a size; the others show once, few, many or a class for expanded clones.

TRBV30,-,TRBJ1-3,-,CAWIAPGFGNTIYF,TGTGCCTGGATAGCCCCAGGGTTCGGAAACACCATATATTTT
TRBV5-4,TRBD1,TRBJ1-1,-,CASSFPTGGKWDAEAFF,TGTGCCAGCAGCTTCCCGACAGGGGGCAAATGGGACGCTGAAGCTTTCTTT
TRBV30,TRBD1,TRBJ2-7,-,CAWSDGQGTYEQYF,TGTGCCTGGAGTGACGGACAGGGGACCTACGAGCAGTACTTC
TRBV19,-,TRBJ2-6,-,CASQGYGANVLTF,TGTGCCAGCCAGGGCTATGGGGCCAACGTCCTGACTTTC
TRBV10-3,TRBD2,TRBJ2-1,-,CATWTSGSEYEQFF,TGTGCCACCTGGACTAGCGGGAGTGAATATGAGCAGTTCTTC
TRBV6-5,-,TRBJ2-2,-,CASSAGGWNTGELFF,TGTGCCAGCAGTGCGGGTGGGTGGAACACCGGGGAGCTGTTTTTT
TRBV19,-,TRBJ2-7,-,CASSIGAPTEQYF,TGTGCCAGTAGTATAGGAGCGCCTACCGAGCAGTACTTC
TRBV6-5,-,TRBJ2-3,-,CASSPLAPGDTQYF,TGTGCCAGCAGCCCCCTTGCGCCGGGAGATACGCAGTATTTT
TRBV7-9,-,TRBJ2-2,-,CASSSLAGELFF,TGTGCCAGCAGTTCTCTAGCTGGGGAGCTGTTTTTT
TRBV27,TRBD1,TRBJ2-2,-,CASSFASGGTGELFF,TGTGCCAGCAGTTTCGCCTCAGGGGGCACCGGGGAGCTGTTTTTT
TRBV9,-,TRBJ2-7,-,CASSAGTSQPYEQYF,TGTGCCAGCAGCGCGGGGACTTCCCAACCCTACGAGCAGTACTTC
TRBV27,-,TRBJ1-5,-,CASSQGYQPQHF,TGTGCCAGCAGCCAGGGGTATCAGCCCCAGCATTTT
TRBV15,-,TRBJ2-7,-,CATSPSDYSYEQYF,TGTGCCACCAGCCCATCGGACTACTCCTACGAGCAGTACTTC
TRBV5-6,-,TRBJ1-3,-,CASSLAAVSGNTIYF,TGTGCCAGCAGCTTGGCGGCGGTCTCTGGAAACACCATATATTTT
TRBV15,TRBD2,TRBJ2-3,-,CATSRGELAYDTQYF,TGTGCCACCAGCAGAGGGGAACTAGCGTACGATACGCAGTATTTT
TRBV19,-,TRBJ1-2,large,CASLGGRNDGYTF,TGTGCCAGCCTCGGGGGGCGGAATGATGGCTACACCTTC
TRBV9,-,TRBJ2-2,-,CASMEGNTGELFF,TGTGCCAGCATGGAGGGTAACACCGGGGAGCTGTTTTTT
TRBV9,TRBD2,TRBJ2-1,-,CASSGRLAGGATYNEQFF,TGTGCCAGCAGCGGGAGACTAGCGGGGGGGGCTACCTACAATGAGCAGTTCTTC
TRBV19,-,TRBJ1-5,-,CASSMKQTSNQPQHF,TGTGCCAGTAGTATGAAGCAAACGAGCAATCAGCCCCAGCATTTT
TRBV7-9,TRBD2,TRBJ2-1,-,CASSLGGTSGRGFNEQFF,TGTGCCAGCAGCTTAGGCGGGACTAGCGGGAGAGGCTTCAATGAGCAGTTCTTC
TRBV13,-,TRBJ2-1,-,CASSLGLGSNEQFF,TGTGCCAGCAGCTTAGGACTAGGGAGCAATGAGCAGTTCTTC
TRBV13,-,TRBJ1-1,-,CASSHVNTEAFF,TGTGCCAGCAGCCATGTGAACACTGAAGCTTTCTTT
TRBV4-2,-,TRBJ2-4,-,CASSQGARKYF,TGTGCCAGCAGCCAAGGTGCTAGGAAGTACTTC
TRBV4-2,-,TRBJ2-1,-,CASSQEQGINEQFF,TGTGCCAGCAGCCAAGAACAGGGAATCAATGAGCAGTTCTTC
TRBV5-1,-,TRBJ2-3,-,CASSFVGVTDTQYF,TGCGCCAGCAGCTTCGTCGGGGTCACAGATACGCAGTATTTT
TRBV6-6,-,TRBJ1-1,few,CASGGGSYTEAFF,TGTGCCTCCGGCGGCGGTTCTTACACTGAAGCTTTCTTT
TRBV27,TRBD2,TRBJ2-1,-,CASSLARAGAHNEQFF,TGTGCCAGCAGTTTAGCACGAGCGGGGGCTCACAATGAGCAGTTCTTC
TRBV6-5,-,TRBJ2-1,few,CASSTGLSNEQFF,TGTGCCAGCAGCACCGGACTTTCCAATGAGCAGTTCTTC